This entry is about one TCR beta chain. In germline, CDR1 is MNHEY, CDR2 SVGEGT. The CDR3 totals 13 residues. Trimming shortened V by 2 bases and J by 4 bases, and 8 bases separated the two germline ends. TCRdb re-called the RT-PCR reads through MiXCR, storing one row per CDR3 protein. The table lists more than 550,000 distinct CDR3 sequences, 12% to 15% of them singletons. This receptor was identified in a female donor in good health, serving as a healthy control. The material sequenced was memory CD4+ T cells from blood. V usage is TRBV6-2 or TRBV6-3 and J usage is TRBJ1-1; perhaps TRBD1 as D (6 bases). DNA of the CDR3: TGTGCCAGCAGTTACGTAGGGGGCACTGAAGCTTTCTTT. Amino acid sequence: CASSYVGGTEAFF.